This is a list of T cell receptor beta chains from one sample in a study of blood T cell repertoires in COVID-19. Using immunoSEQ multiplex PCR, the repertoire was profiled, and TCRdb retains in-frame clones only, with some absent. Here the sample spans about 73,000 clones, 75% to 90% being singletons. Sequencing input: peripheral blood. Receptor source: a man of 80 years or more with acute or convalescent COVID-19. The CDR3 runs from the conserved cysteine through the conserved F or W. D genes are given only for firm matches. The size of a clone is reported for some rows only, either as once, few or many, or as a class for expanded clones.

V gene: TRBV5-1; clone size: -; J gene: TRBJ2-3; D gene: TRBD2; CDR3 DNA: TGCGCCAGCAGCATACTAGCGGGAGCGGGCACAGATACGCAGTATTTT; CDR3 protein: CASSILAGAGTDTQYF
V gene: TRBV5-4; clone size: once; J gene: TRBJ2-7; D gene: TRBD1; CDR3 DNA: TGTGCCAGCAGCTCCGGGACAGGGGTCCTAATGCGATACGAGCAGTACTTC; CDR3 protein: CASSSGTGVLMRYEQYF
V gene: TRBV3-1/TRBV3-2; clone size: -; J gene: TRBJ1-1; D gene: TRBD1; CDR3 DNA: TGTGCCAGCAGCCACCTGGACAGGGGGACTGAAGCTTTCTTT; CDR3 protein: CASSHLDRGTEAFF
V gene: TRBV5-1; clone size: -; J gene: TRBJ1-2; D gene: -; CDR3 DNA: TGCGCCAGCAGCTTGGCCCCGGGGGGCAGGAGCTACACCTTC; CDR3 protein: CASSLAPGGRSYTF
V gene: TRBV6-1; clone size: -; J gene: TRBJ2-7; D gene: TRBD2; CDR3 DNA: TGTGCCAGCAGTGAGCGGGGGATAATATACGAGCAGTACTTC; CDR3 protein: CASSERGIIYEQYF
V gene: TRBV3-1/TRBV3-2; clone size: once; J gene: TRBJ2-3; D gene: TRBD2; CDR3 DNA: TGTGCCAGCAGCTCTCATGGGAGGGCAGATACGCAGTATTTT; CDR3 protein: CASSSHGRADTQYF
V gene: TRBV7-3; clone size: -; J gene: TRBJ1-1; D gene: -; CDR3 DNA: TGTGCCAGCAGCTTATATCGGGTAACTGAAGCTTTCTTT; CDR3 protein: CASSLYRVTEAFF
V gene: TRBV10-2; clone size: -; J gene: TRBJ2-3; D gene: TRBD2; CDR3 DNA: TGCGCCAGCAGTGAGGAGGGCGGGGGGGGTAGCACAGATACGCAGTATTTT; CDR3 protein: CASSEEGGGGSTDTQYF
V gene: TRBV4-1; clone size: -; J gene: TRBJ1-2; D gene: -; CDR3 DNA: TGCGCCAGCAGCCAACCGGACACCTACTATGGCTACACCTTC; CDR3 protein: CASSQPDTYYGYTF
V gene: TRBV6-5; clone size: -; J gene: TRBJ1-2; D gene: -; CDR3 DNA: TGTGCCAGCAGCTACGACAGGCTACCCTATGGCTACACCTTC; CDR3 protein: CASSYDRLPYGYTF
V gene: TRBV4-1; clone size: -; J gene: TRBJ2-1; D gene: TRBD1; CDR3 DNA: TGCGCCAGCAGCCAAGGACCCGACAGGGGGCGAATCAATGAGCAGTTCTTC; CDR3 protein: CASSQGPDRGRINEQFF
V gene: TRBV5-8; clone size: -; J gene: TRBJ2-7; D gene: TRBD1; CDR3 DNA: TGTGCCAGCAGCCTCTCGACAGGGGAAGACGAGCAGTACTTC; CDR3 protein: CASSLSTGEDEQYF
V gene: TRBV10-1; clone size: few; J gene: TRBJ2-7; D gene: TRBD2; CDR3 DNA: TGCGCCAGCAGTGACGGGAGCGGGAGGGCCGAGGAGCAGTACTTC; CDR3 protein: CASSDGSGRAEEQYF
V gene: TRBV5-6; clone size: -; J gene: TRBJ2-3; D gene: TRBD2; CDR3 DNA: TGTGCCAGCAGCCCCCTGCCGGGACTAGCGGGAGCTGTAGATACGCAGTATTTT; CDR3 protein: CASSPLPGLAGAVDTQYF
V gene: TRBV19; clone size: -; J gene: TRBJ2-7; D gene: -; CDR3 DNA: TGTGCCAGTAGTATAGGCCAGGGTAGGATAGCGGCGGCCGGGGAGCAGTACTTC; CDR3 protein: CASSIGQGRIAAAGEQYF
V gene: TRBV9; clone size: -; J gene: TRBJ2-3; D gene: -; CDR3 DNA: TGTGCCAGCAGCGCCATTCGAAACACCCCCGCAGATACGCAGTATTTT; CDR3 protein: CASSAIRNTPADTQYF
V gene: TRBV6-5; clone size: few; J gene: TRBJ1-2; D gene: -; CDR3 DNA: TGTGCCAGCAGTCCTGTCGGACGGGGGGAAGGCTACACCTTC; CDR3 protein: CASSPVGRGEGYTF
V gene: TRBV6-5; clone size: few; J gene: TRBJ1-1; D gene: -; CDR3 DNA: TGTGCCAGCAGTTACAGTGGGGCCGCCGCAGAAGCTTTCTTT; CDR3 protein: CASSYSGAAAEAFF
V gene: TRBV11-2; clone size: -; J gene: TRBJ2-5; D gene: -; CDR3 DNA: TGTGCCAGCAGCTTATGGGGAGGCGGTGAGACCCAGTACTTC; CDR3 protein: CASSLWGGGETQYF
V gene: TRBV6-1; clone size: once; J gene: TRBJ1-1; D gene: -; CDR3 DNA: TGTGCCAGCAGTGAAGCCCCAGGGTTGGAAGCTTTCTTT; CDR3 protein: CASSEAPGLEAFF
V gene: TRBV7-9; clone size: once; J gene: TRBJ2-1; D gene: -; CDR3 DNA: TGTGCCAGCAGCCGAGAAGGCGGGGTTGCCTACAATGAGCAGTTCTTC; CDR3 protein: CASSREGGVAYNEQFF
V gene: TRBV7-6; clone size: once; J gene: TRBJ1-2; D gene: TRBD1; CDR3 DNA: TGTGCCAGCAGCTCCGGACAGGGGGTGGTGTGGGGCTACACCTTC; CDR3 protein: CASSSGQGVVWGYTF
V gene: TRBV2; clone size: few; J gene: TRBJ2-2; D gene: -; CDR3 DNA: TGTGCCAGCAGTGAACAGGGAACCACCGGGGAGCTGTTTTTT; CDR3 protein: CASSEQGTTGELFF
V gene: TRBV2; clone size: -; J gene: TRBJ1-6; D gene: -; CDR3 DNA: TGTGCCAGCAGTGACGTAACAGGTGTAGGTGCCAATTCACCCCTCCACTTT; CDR3 protein: CASSDVTGVGANSPLHF
V gene: TRBV19; clone size: few; J gene: TRBJ2-1; D gene: TRBD1; CDR3 DNA: TGTGCCAGTAGTATATTGGTTGACAGGGGGAATGAGCAGTTCTTC; CDR3 protein: CASSILVDRGNEQFF
V gene: TRBV7-8; clone size: -; J gene: TRBJ2-5; D gene: -; CDR3 DNA: TGTGCCAGCAGCTTCCTGGGCGGGCCTCAAGAGACCCAGTACTTC; CDR3 protein: CASSFLGGPQETQYF
V gene: TRBV19; clone size: -; J gene: TRBJ2-1; D gene: TRBD1; CDR3 DNA: TGTGCCAGTAGTCCCCCCCCCGGGACAGGCGACTACAATGAGCAGTTCTTC; CDR3 protein: CASSPPPGTGDYNEQFF
V gene: TRBV5-8; clone size: -; J gene: TRBJ2-3; D gene: -; CDR3 DNA: TGTGCCAGCAGCTTCGCTACCGCTCCCACAGATACGCAGTATTTT; CDR3 protein: CASSFATAPTDTQYF
V gene: TRBV19; clone size: -; J gene: TRBJ1-2; D gene: -; CDR3 DNA: TGTGCCAGTAGTATAGGCCAGATCGCTAACTATGGCTACACCTTC; CDR3 protein: CASSIGQIANYGYTF
V gene: TRBV7-2; clone size: -; J gene: TRBJ1-5; D gene: -; CDR3 DNA: TGTGCCAGCAGCTTATTCCCAGGGGATCCCAATCAGCCCCAGCATTTT; CDR3 protein: CASSLFPGDPNQPQHF
V gene: TRBV11-2; clone size: -; J gene: TRBJ2-1; D gene: -; CDR3 DNA: TGTGCCAGCAGCTTGCGCGCCTTCTCCTACAATGAGCAGTTCTTC; CDR3 protein: CASSLRAFSYNEQFF
V gene: TRBV2; clone size: -; J gene: TRBJ2-5; D gene: -; CDR3 DNA: TGTGCCAGCAGTACGGACTCTTCTGAGACCCAGTACTTC; CDR3 protein: CASSTDSSETQYF
V gene: TRBV3-1/TRBV3-2; clone size: -; J gene: TRBJ2-5; D gene: -; CDR3 DNA: TGTGCCAGCAGCCAAGGGCCTACTAGGACCCAGTACTTC; CDR3 protein: CASSQGPTRTQYF
V gene: TRBV11-3; clone size: -; J gene: TRBJ2-1; D gene: TRBD2; CDR3 DNA: TGTGCCAGCAGCTCGACTAGCGGGAGCCACAATGAGCAGTTCTTC; CDR3 protein: CASSSTSGSHNEQFF
V gene: TRBV5-6; clone size: -; J gene: TRBJ1-1; D gene: -; CDR3 DNA: TGTGCCAGCAGCTTGCGGGGTGACACTGAAGCTTTCTTT; CDR3 protein: CASSLRGDTEAFF
V gene: TRBV9; clone size: -; J gene: TRBJ2-2; D gene: -; CDR3 DNA: TGTGCCAGCAGCGTAGTTGGCAGGGCGGACGGGGAGCTGTTTTTT; CDR3 protein: CASSVVGRADGELFF
V gene: TRBV7-3; clone size: -; J gene: TRBJ2-5; D gene: -; CDR3 DNA: TGTGCCAGCAGCTTAGGCGGCAGCCAAGCAACCCAGTACTTC; CDR3 protein: CASSLGGSQATQYF
V gene: TRBV11-2; clone size: -; J gene: TRBJ1-1; D gene: -; CDR3 DNA: TGTGCCAGCAGCTTAGTTGGGGGGGAAACTGAAGCTTTCTTT; CDR3 protein: CASSLVGGETEAFF
V gene: TRBV18; clone size: -; J gene: TRBJ2-2; D gene: -; CDR3 DNA: TGTGCCAGCTCACCCCCCCTAGTAAACACCGGGGAGCTGTTTTTT; CDR3 protein: CASSPPLVNTGELFF
V gene: TRBV2; clone size: -; J gene: TRBJ1-1; D gene: TRBD1; CDR3 DNA: TGTGCCAGCAGTCAGACAGGGATGAACACTGAAGCTTTCTTT; CDR3 protein: CASSQTGMNTEAFF
V gene: TRBV5-1; clone size: few; J gene: TRBJ2-1; D gene: -; CDR3 DNA: TGCGCCAGCAGCTTCGGGGACACCTCCTACAATGAGCAGTTCTTC; CDR3 protein: CASSFGDTSYNEQFF
V gene: TRBV5-6; clone size: -; J gene: TRBJ2-1; D gene: TRBD2; CDR3 DNA: TGTGCCAGCAGCGGTGGGAGGGCCTCCTACAATGAGCAGTTCTTC; CDR3 protein: CASSGGRASYNEQFF
V gene: TRBV7-6; clone size: -; J gene: TRBJ1-3; D gene: TRBD1; CDR3 DNA: TGTGCCAGCAGCTTATTACAGGGGGGGACTGGAAACACCATATATTTT; CDR3 protein: CASSLLQGGTGNTIYF
V gene: TRBV30; clone size: -; J gene: TRBJ2-3; D gene: -; CDR3 DNA: TGTGCCTGGAGTCCCGGAGATACGCAGTATTTT; CDR3 protein: CAWSPGDTQYF
V gene: TRBV11-3; clone size: -; J gene: TRBJ2-2; D gene: TRBD1; CDR3 DNA: TGTGCCAGCAGCCCACGACAGGGGGACACCGGGGAGCTGTTTTTT; CDR3 protein: CASSPRQGDTGELFF
V gene: TRBV18; clone size: -; J gene: TRBJ1-1; D gene: -; CDR3 DNA: TGTGCCAGCTCACCGATAGTCCAGGATGGTGAAGCTTTCTTT; CDR3 protein: CASSPIVQDGEAFF
V gene: TRBV5-4; clone size: -; J gene: TRBJ2-1; D gene: TRBD1; CDR3 DNA: TGTGCCAGCAGCTTGGCCGGGACAGGGGCTTACAATGAGCAGTTCTTC; CDR3 protein: CASSLAGTGAYNEQFF
V gene: TRBV12-3/TRBV12-4; clone size: -; J gene: TRBJ1-2; D gene: -; CDR3 DNA: TGTGCCAGCAGCCGTACAAGTACCTATGGCTACACCTTC; CDR3 protein: CASSRTSTYGYTF